The sequence of this T cell receptor beta chain was determined in a study of blood T cell repertoires in COVID-19. Background on the study: The United States, Italy and Spain provided the acute and convalescent COVID-19 samples. Sample material is recorded as cDNA or gDNA derived from T cells, B-cell-depleted T cells, or PBMCs.

Trimming stripped 8 bases from V and 5 bases from J, with 12 bases between. The CDR3 contains 12 residues. Germline CDR1 and CDR2: MNHEY and SVGAGI. As handled by the study authors: For nucleated cells, counts were estimated from reference gene primer amplification. The assay was immunoSEQ multiplex PCR, and TCRdb's table has in-frame clones only and misses some. For V, J and clone size, that table is used; D and trimming come from the DNA. The sample yields 130,000 or so clones, about 86% seen once. Sequencing input: peripheral blood. This chain uses TRBV6-5 with TRBJ1-2; D might be TRBD1 (6 bases). The clonotype originates from a woman between 50 and 59 years old with acute or convalescent COVID-19. As DNA, the CDR3 is TGTGCCAGCCAACAGGGTTGGTATGGCTACACCTTC. Encoded protein: CASQQGWYGYTF.